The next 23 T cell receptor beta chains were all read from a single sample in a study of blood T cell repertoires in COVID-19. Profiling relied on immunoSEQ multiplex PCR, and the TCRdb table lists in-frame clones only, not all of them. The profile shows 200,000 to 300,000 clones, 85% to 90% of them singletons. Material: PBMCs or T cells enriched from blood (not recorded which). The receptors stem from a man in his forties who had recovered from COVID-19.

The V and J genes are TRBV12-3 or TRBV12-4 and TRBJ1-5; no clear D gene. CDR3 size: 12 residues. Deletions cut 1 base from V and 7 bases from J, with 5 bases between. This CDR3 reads CASSLGPQPQHF. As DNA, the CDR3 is TGTGCCAGCAGTTTAGGGCCGCAGCCCCAGCATTTT.

In DNA, the CDR3 is TGCGCCAGCAGCTCCCTAGGCGCAACTAATGAAAAACTGTTTTTT. Residues: CASSSLGATNEKLFF. This rearrangement joins TRBV5-1 to TRBJ1-4; D is ambiguous. Germline V gives CDR1 SGHRS, CDR2 YFSETQ. This CDR3 has 15 amino acids. V dropped 3 bases and J dropped 0 bases, with 9 bases sitting between them. Full variable domain (remainder filled in from reference TRBV5-1 and TRBJ1-4): KAGVTQTPRYLIKTRGQQVTLSCSPISGHRSVSWYQQTPGQGLQFLFEYFSETQRNKGNFPGRFSGRQFSNSRSEMNVSTLELGDSALYLCASSSLGATNEKLFFGSGTQLSVL.

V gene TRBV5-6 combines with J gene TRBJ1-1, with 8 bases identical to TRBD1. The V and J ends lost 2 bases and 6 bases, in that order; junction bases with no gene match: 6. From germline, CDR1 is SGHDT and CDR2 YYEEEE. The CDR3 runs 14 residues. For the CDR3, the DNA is TGTGCCAGCAGCTTCCTGGACAGGGCCTCTGAAGCTTTCTTT. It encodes CASSFLDRASEAFF. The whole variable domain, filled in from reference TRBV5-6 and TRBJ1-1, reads DAGVTQSPTHLIKTRGQQVTLRCSPKSGHDTVSWYQQALGQGPQFIFQYYEEEERQRGNFPDRFSGHQFPNYSSELNVNALLLGDSALYLCASSFLDRASEAFFGQGTRLTVV.

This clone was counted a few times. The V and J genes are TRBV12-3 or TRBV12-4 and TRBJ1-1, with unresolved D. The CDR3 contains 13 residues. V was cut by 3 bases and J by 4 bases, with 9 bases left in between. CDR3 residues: CASSFVRGTEAFF. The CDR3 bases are TGTGCCAGCAGTTTCGTCCGGGGCACTGAAGCTTTCTTT.

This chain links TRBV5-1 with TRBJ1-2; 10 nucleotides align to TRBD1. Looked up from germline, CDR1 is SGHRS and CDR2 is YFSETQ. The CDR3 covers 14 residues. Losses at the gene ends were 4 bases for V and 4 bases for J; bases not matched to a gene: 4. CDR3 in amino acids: CASSPGTGAYGYTF. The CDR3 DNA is TGCGCCAGCAGCCCTGGGACAGGGGCCTATGGCTACACCTTC.

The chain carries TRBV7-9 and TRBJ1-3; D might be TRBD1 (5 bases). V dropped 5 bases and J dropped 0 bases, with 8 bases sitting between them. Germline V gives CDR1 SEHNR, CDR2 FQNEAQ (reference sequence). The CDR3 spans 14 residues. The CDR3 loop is CASSADSSGNTIYF. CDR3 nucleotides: TGTGCCAGCAGCGCCGACAGCTCTGGAAACACCATATATTTT.

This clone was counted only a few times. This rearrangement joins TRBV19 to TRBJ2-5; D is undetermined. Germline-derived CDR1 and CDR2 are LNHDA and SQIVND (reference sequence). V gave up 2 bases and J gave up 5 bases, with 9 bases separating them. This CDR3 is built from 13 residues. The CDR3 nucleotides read TGTGCCAGTAGTATAATCCCCCGGGAGACCCAGTACTTC. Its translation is CASSIIPRETQYF. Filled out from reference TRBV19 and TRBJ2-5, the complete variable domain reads DGGITQSPKYLFRKEGQNVTLSCEQNLNHDAMYWYRQDPGQGLRLIYYSQIVNDFQKGDIAEGYSVSREKKESFPLTVTSAQKNPTAFYLCASSIIPRETQYFGPGTRLLVL.

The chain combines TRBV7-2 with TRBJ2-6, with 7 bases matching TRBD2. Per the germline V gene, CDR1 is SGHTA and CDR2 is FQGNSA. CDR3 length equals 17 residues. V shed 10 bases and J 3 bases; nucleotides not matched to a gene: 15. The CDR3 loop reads CATRLGGADSGANVLTF. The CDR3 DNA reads TGTGCCACCAGACTGGGAGGGGCCGATAGTGGGGCCAACGTCCTGACTTTC.

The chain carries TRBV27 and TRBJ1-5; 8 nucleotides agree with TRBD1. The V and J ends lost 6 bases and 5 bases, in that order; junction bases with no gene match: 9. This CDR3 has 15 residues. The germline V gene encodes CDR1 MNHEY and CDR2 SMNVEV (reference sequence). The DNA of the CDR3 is TGTGCCAGCAGGGATGGGACAGGTAATTATCAGCCCCAGCATTTT. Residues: CASRDGTGNYQPQHF.

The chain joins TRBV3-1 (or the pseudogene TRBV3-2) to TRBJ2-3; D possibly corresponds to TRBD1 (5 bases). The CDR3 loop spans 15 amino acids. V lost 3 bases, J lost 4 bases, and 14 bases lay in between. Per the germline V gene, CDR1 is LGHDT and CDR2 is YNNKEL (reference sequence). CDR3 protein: CASSHSAKGADTQYF. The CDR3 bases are TGTGCCAGCAGCCACTCTGCTAAAGGGGCAGATACGCAGTATTTT.

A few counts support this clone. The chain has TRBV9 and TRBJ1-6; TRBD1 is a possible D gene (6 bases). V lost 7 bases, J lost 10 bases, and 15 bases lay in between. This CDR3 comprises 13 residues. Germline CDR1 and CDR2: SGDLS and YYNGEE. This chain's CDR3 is CASRRDKESPLHF. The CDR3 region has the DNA TGTGCCAGCCGCCGGGACAAGGAATCACCCCTCCACTTT.

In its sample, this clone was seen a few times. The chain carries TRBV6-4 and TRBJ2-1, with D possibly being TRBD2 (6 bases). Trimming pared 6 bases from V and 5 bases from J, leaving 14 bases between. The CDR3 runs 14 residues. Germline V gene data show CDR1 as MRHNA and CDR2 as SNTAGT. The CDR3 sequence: CASRNTSRHNEQFF. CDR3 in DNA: TGTGCCAGCAGAAACACTAGCCGCCACAATGAGCAGTTCTTC.

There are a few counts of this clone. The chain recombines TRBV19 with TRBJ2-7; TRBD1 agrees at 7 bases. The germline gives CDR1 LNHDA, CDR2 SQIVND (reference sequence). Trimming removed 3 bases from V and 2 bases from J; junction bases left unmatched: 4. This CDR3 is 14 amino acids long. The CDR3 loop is CASSIGTVPYEQYF. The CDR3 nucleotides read TGTGCCAGTAGTATTGGGACAGTTCCCTACGAGCAGTACTTC.

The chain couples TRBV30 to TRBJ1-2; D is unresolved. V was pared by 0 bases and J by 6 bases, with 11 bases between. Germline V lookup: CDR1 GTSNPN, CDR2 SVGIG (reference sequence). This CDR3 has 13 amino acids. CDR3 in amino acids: CAWSVADGNGYTF. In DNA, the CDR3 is TGTGCCTGGAGTGTAGCGGACGGCAATGGCTACACCTTC.

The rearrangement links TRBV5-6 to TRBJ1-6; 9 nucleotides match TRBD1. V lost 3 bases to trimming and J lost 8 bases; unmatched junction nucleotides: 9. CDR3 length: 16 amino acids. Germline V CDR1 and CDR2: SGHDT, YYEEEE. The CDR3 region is CASSSGQGIAYSPLHF. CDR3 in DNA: TGTGCCAGCAGCTCGGGACAGGGTATCGCTTATTCACCCCTCCACTTT.

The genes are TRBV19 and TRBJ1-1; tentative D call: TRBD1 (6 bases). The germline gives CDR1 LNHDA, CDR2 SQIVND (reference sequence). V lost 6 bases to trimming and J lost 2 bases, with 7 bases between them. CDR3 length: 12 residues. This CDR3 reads CASRDRNTEAFF. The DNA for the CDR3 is TGTGCCAGTAGGGACAGAAACACTGAAGCTTTCTTT.

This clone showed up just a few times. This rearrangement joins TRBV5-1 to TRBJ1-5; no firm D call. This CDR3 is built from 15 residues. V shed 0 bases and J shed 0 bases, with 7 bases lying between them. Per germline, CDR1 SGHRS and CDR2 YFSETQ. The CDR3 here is CASSLGGDSNQPQHF. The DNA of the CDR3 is TGCGCCAGCAGCTTGGGCGGAGATAGCAATCAGCCCCAGCATTTT.

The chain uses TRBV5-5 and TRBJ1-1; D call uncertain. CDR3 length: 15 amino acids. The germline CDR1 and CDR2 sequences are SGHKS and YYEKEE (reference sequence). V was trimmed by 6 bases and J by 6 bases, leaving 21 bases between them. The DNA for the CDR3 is TGTGCCAGCACCCGGGCGGGCGGTGGTAGGGCTGAAGCTTTCTTT. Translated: CASTRAGGGRAEAFF.

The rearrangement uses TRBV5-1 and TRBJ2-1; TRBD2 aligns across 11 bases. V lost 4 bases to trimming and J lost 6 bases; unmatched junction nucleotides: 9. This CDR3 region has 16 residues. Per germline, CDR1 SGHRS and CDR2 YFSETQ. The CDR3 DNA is TGCGCCAGCAGCCCCCGGACTAGCGGGTTGCCCAATGAGCAGTTCTTC. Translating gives CASSPRTSGLPNEQFF.

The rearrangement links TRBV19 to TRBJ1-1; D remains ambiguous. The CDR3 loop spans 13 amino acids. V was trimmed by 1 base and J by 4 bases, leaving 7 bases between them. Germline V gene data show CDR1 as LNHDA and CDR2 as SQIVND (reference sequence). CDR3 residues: CASSIARATEAFF. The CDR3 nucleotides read TGTGCCAGTAGTATAGCGAGGGCCACTGAAGCTTTCTTT. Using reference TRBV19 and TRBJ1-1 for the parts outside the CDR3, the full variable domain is DGGITQSPKYLFRKEGQNVTLSCEQNLNHDAMYWYRQDPGQGLRLIYYSQIVNDFQKGDIAEGYSVSREKKESFPLTVTSAQKNPTAFYLCASSIARATEAFFGQGTRLTVV.

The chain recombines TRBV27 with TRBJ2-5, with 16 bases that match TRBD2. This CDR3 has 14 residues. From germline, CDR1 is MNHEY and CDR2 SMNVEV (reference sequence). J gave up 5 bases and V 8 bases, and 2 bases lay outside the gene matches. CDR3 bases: TGTGCCAGCTCGGGACTAGCGGGAGGGGAGACCCAGTACTTC. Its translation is CASSGLAGGETQYF.

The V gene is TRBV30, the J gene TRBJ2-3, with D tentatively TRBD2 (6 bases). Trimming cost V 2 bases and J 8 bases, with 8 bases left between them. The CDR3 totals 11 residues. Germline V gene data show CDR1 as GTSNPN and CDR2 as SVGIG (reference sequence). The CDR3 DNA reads TGTGCCTGGAGTAGGGGAGGTACGCAGTATTTT. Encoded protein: CAWSRGGTQYF. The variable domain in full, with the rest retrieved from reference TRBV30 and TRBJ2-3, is SQTIHQWPATLVQPVGSPLSLECTVEGTSNPNLYWYRQAAGRGLQLLFYSVGIGQISSEVPQNLSASRPQDRQFILSSKKLLLSDSGFYLCAWSRGGTQYFGPGTRLTVL.

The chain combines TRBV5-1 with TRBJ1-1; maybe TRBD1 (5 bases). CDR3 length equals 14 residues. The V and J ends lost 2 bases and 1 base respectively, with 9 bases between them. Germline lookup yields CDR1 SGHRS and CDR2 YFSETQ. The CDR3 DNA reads TGCGCCAGCAGCTTCACGGGGGGGAACACTGAAGCTTTCTTT. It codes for CASSFTGGNTEAFF.